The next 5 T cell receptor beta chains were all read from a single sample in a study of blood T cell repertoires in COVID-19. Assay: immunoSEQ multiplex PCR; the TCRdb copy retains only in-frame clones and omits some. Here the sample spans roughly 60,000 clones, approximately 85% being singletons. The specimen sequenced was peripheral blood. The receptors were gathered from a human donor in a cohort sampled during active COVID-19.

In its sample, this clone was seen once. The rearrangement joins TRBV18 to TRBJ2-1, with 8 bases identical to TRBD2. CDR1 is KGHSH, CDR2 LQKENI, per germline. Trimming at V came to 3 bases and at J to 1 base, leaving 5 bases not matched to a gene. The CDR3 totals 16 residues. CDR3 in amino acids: CASSPQSGSSYNEQFF. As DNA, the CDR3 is TGTGCCAGCTCACCCCAAAGCGGGAGTTCCTACAATGAGCAGTTCTTC. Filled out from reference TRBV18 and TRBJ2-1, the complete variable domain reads NAGVMQNPRHLVRRRGQEARLRCSPMKGHSHVYWYRQLPEEGLKFMVYLQKENIIDESGMPKERFSAEFPKEGPSILRIQQVVRGDSAAYFCASSPQSGSSYNEQFFGPGTRLTVL.

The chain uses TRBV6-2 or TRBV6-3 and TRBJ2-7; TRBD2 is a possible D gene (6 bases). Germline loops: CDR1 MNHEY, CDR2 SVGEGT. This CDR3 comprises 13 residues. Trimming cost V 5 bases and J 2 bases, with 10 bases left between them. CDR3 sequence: CASSTWGAYEQYF. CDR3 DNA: TGTGCCAGCAGTACGTGGGGGGCCTACGAGCAGTACTTC.

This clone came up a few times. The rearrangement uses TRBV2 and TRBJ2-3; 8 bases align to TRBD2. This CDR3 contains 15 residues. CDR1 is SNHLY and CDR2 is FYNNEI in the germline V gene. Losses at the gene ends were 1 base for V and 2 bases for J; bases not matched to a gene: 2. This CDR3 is CASSEGLAITDTQYF. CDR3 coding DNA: TGTGCCAGCAGTGAAGGACTAGCGATCACAGATACGCAGTATTTT.

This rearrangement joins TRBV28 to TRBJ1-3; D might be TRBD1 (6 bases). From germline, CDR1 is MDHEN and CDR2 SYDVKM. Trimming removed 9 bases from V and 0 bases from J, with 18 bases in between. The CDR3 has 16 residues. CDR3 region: CASRGPDSTSGNTIYF. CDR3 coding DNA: TGTGCCAGTAGGGGTCCGGACAGTACCTCTGGAAACACCATATATTTT.

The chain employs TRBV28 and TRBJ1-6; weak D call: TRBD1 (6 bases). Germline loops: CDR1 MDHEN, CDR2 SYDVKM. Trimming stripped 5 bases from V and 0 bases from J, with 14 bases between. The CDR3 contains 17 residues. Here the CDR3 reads CASSRDTGFSYNSPLHF. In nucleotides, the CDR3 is TGTGCCAGCAGTCGGGACACAGGTTTCTCCTATAATTCACCCCTCCACTTT.